This is a list of T cell receptor beta chains from one sample in a study of blood T cell repertoires in COVID-19. Only in-frame clones appear in the TCRdb table, and some are missing; sequencing was by immunoSEQ multiplex PCR. The data show some 41,000 clones, approximately 90% seen once. Sequenced material: peripheral blood. These receptor sequences come from a woman in her 30s in a cohort sampled during active COVID-19. Each CDR3 is given with its conserved first and last residue. The order of the fields is D gene, clone size, J gene, V gene, CDR3 protein, CDR3 DNA. D genes are given only for firm matches. Size values are once, few and many counts, or a class for expanded clones, and some rows have none.

D gene: NA
clone size: NA
J gene: TRBJ1-1
V gene: TRBV30
CDR3 protein: CARRASWGTEAFF
CDR3 DNA: TGTGCCCGGCGGGCCTCTTGGGGCACTGAAGCTTTCTTT

D gene: TRBD1
clone size: NA
J gene: TRBJ1-3
V gene: TRBV5-1
CDR3 protein: CASSLDRGPGNTIYF
CDR3 DNA: TGCGCCAGCTCGCTGGACAGGGGCCCAGGAAACACCATATATTTT

D gene: TRBD2
clone size: once
J gene: TRBJ2-7
V gene: TRBV6-1
CDR3 protein: CASSESGVGVGARYEQYF
CDR3 DNA: TGTGCCAGCAGTGAAAGCGGGGTGGGAGTCGGGGCGAGGTACGAGCAGTACTTC

D gene: TRBD2
clone size: NA
J gene: TRBJ2-1
V gene: TRBV9
CDR3 protein: CASSVGVAGGYEQFF
CDR3 DNA: TGTGCCAGCAGCGTAGGGGTAGCGGGAGGTTATGAGCAGTTCTTC

D gene: TRBD1
clone size: NA
J gene: TRBJ2-3
V gene: TRBV6-6
CDR3 protein: CASSTRDSRTDTQYF
CDR3 DNA: TGTGCCAGCAGCACTCGGGACAGCCGCACAGATACGCAGTATTTT

D gene: TRBD2
clone size: NA
J gene: TRBJ2-1
V gene: TRBV5-4
CDR3 protein: CASSLDIGRAYNEQFF
CDR3 DNA: TGTGCCAGCAGCTTGGATATCGGGAGGGCCTACAATGAGCAGTTCTTC

D gene: TRBD1
clone size: NA
J gene: TRBJ1-4
V gene: TRBV7-2
CDR3 protein: CASSPDRFYEKLFF
CDR3 DNA: TGTGCCAGCAGCCCGGACAGGTTTTATGAAAAACTGTTTTTT

D gene: TRBD2
clone size: NA
J gene: TRBJ2-1
V gene: TRBV29-1
CDR3 protein: CSVEDWTSGYNEQFF
CDR3 DNA: TGCAGCGTTGAGGACTGGACTAGCGGTTACAATGAGCAGTTCTTC

D gene: TRBD2
clone size: NA
J gene: TRBJ2-3
V gene: TRBV11-1
CDR3 protein: CASSPASGSRQDTQYF
CDR3 DNA: TGTGCCAGCAGCCCCGCTAGCGGGAGTAGGCAAGATACGCAGTATTTT

D gene: NA
clone size: NA
J gene: TRBJ2-3
V gene: TRBV12-5
CDR3 protein: CASGVAGTSDTQYF
CDR3 DNA: TGTGCTAGTGGGGTGGCGGGAACATCGGATACGCAGTATTTT

D gene: NA
clone size: NA
J gene: TRBJ1-1
V gene: TRBV11-2
CDR3 protein: CASSIIQDTEAFF
CDR3 DNA: TGTGCCAGCAGCATAATACAGGACACTGAAGCTTTCTTT

D gene: NA
clone size: NA
J gene: TRBJ2-1
V gene: TRBV10-2
CDR3 protein: CASRGLTPGIAYNEQFF
CDR3 DNA: TGCGCCAGCAGAGGACTAACACCGGGAATCGCCTACAATGAGCAGTTCTTC

D gene: TRBD2
clone size: NA
J gene: TRBJ2-7
V gene: TRBV7-8
CDR3 protein: CASSVPSGRANEQYF
CDR3 DNA: TGTGCCAGCAGCGTTCCTAGCGGGAGGGCCAACGAGCAGTACTTC

D gene: TRBD1
clone size: NA
J gene: TRBJ2-5
V gene: TRBV10-3
CDR3 protein: CAIRTQGAGETQYF
CDR3 DNA: TGTGCCATCAGGACACAGGGGGCAGGAGAGACCCAGTACTTC

D gene: NA
clone size: NA
J gene: TRBJ1-1
V gene: TRBV3-1/TRBV3-2
CDR3 protein: CASSQGAGTEAFF
CDR3 DNA: TGTGCCAGCAGCCAGGGGGCGGGCACTGAAGCTTTCTTT

D gene: NA
clone size: NA
J gene: TRBJ2-3
V gene: TRBV4-1
CDR3 protein: CASSSGVGMTDTQYF
CDR3 DNA: TGCGCCAGCAGCTCCGGGGTAGGGATGACAGATACGCAGTATTTT

D gene: NA
clone size: NA
J gene: TRBJ2-3
V gene: TRBV28
CDR3 protein: CAVGRPSTDTQYF
CDR3 DNA: TGTGCCGTGGGGCGACCCAGCACAGATACGCAGTATTTT

D gene: TRBD2
clone size: NA
J gene: TRBJ2-3
V gene: TRBV29-1
CDR3 protein: CSVRVAGDTDTQYF
CDR3 DNA: TGCAGCGTTCGGGTAGCGGGTGACACAGATACGCAGTATTTT

D gene: NA
clone size: NA
J gene: TRBJ2-1
V gene: TRBV11-2
CDR3 protein: CASSEFPGPGSNEQFF
CDR3 DNA: TGTGCCAGCAGCGAATTCCCGGGACCCGGGAGCAATGAGCAGTTCTTC

D gene: TRBD2
clone size: NA
J gene: TRBJ2-2
V gene: TRBV7-4
CDR3 protein: CASSLVSGGPTSGKGGELFF
CDR3 DNA: TGTGCCAGCAGCTTAGTTTCGGGGGGCCCGACTAGCGGGAAGGGCGGGGAGCTGTTTTTT

D gene: NA
clone size: NA
J gene: TRBJ1-2
V gene: TRBV30
CDR3 protein: CAWRVPTQGNYGYTF
CDR3 DNA: TGTGCCTGGAGGGTCCCCACACAGGGTAACTATGGCTACACCTTC

D gene: TRBD1
clone size: NA
J gene: TRBJ1-5
V gene: TRBV7-2
CDR3 protein: CASSGTGLYSNQPQHF
CDR3 DNA: TGTGCCAGCTCCGGGACAGGCCTATATAGCAATCAGCCCCAGCATTTT

D gene: NA
clone size: NA
J gene: TRBJ2-7
V gene: TRBV18
CDR3 protein: CASSSAGGTSYEQYF
CDR3 DNA: TGTGCCAGCTCATCAGCAGGGGGGACCTCCTACGAGCAGTACTTC

D gene: NA
clone size: NA
J gene: TRBJ1-2
V gene: TRBV6-5
CDR3 protein: CASRTRTGVYGYTF
CDR3 DNA: TGTGCCAGCAGAACTCGGACGGGGGTCTATGGCTACACCTTC

D gene: NA
clone size: NA
J gene: TRBJ1-6
V gene: TRBV5-1
CDR3 protein: CASSSGVNNSPLHF
CDR3 DNA: TGCGCCAGCAGCTCGGGAGTGAATAATTCACCCCTCCACTTT

D gene: TRBD2
clone size: NA
J gene: TRBJ2-3
V gene: TRBV5-1
CDR3 protein: CASSAGLAGGVEPDTQYF
CDR3 DNA: TGCGCCAGCAGCGCCGGACTAGCGGGAGGGGTTGAGCCAGATACGCAGTATTTT

D gene: NA
clone size: NA
J gene: TRBJ1-6
V gene: TRBV28
CDR3 protein: CAACPGTYNSPLHF
CDR3 DNA: TGTGCCGCATGTCCGGGGACCTATAATTCACCCCTCCACTTT

D gene: NA
clone size: NA
J gene: TRBJ1-2
V gene: TRBV5-1
CDR3 protein: CASSSEGRPRDYGYTF
CDR3 DNA: TGCGCCAGCAGCTCAGAAGGACGGCCGAGGGACTATGGCTACACCTTC

D gene: NA
clone size: NA
J gene: TRBJ2-1
V gene: TRBV11-3
CDR3 protein: CASSLQGTNSYNEQFF
CDR3 DNA: TGTGCCAGCAGCTTACAAGGCACTAACTCCTACAATGAGCAGTTCTTC

D gene: TRBD1
clone size: NA
J gene: TRBJ1-2
V gene: TRBV14
CDR3 protein: CASSQVAGTGGVYTF
CDR3 DNA: TGTGCCAGCAGCCAGGTAGCCGGGACAGGGGGTGTCTACACCTTC

D gene: NA
clone size: once
J gene: TRBJ1-3
V gene: TRBV6-1
CDR3 protein: CASSESGWGVGLGNTIYF
CDR3 DNA: TGTGCCAGCAGTGAAAGTGGATGGGGGGTCGGCCTTGGAAACACCATATATTTT

D gene: NA
clone size: NA
J gene: TRBJ1-2
V gene: TRBV6-6
CDR3 protein: CASSTEGAGYGYTF
CDR3 DNA: TGTGCCAGCAGTACGGAAGGGGCCGGCTATGGCTACACCTTC

D gene: NA
clone size: NA
J gene: TRBJ1-1
V gene: TRBV7-9
CDR3 protein: CASSGRQIDYTEAFF
CDR3 DNA: TGTGCCAGCAGCGGGCGACAGATAGATTACACTGAAGCTTTCTTT